This T cell receptor (beta chain) originates from a study of pediatric ulcerative colitis. Study-wide background: Most patients had pancolitis, and two had left-sided colitis.

TCRdb's table, derived via immunoSEQ multiplex PCR, lists solely in-frame clones and lacks some. The sample consists of 35,000 or so clones, about three quarters of them appearing once. The rectum was sampled with one to two pinch biopsies at colonoscopy. The diagnostic colonoscopy in ulcerative colitis patients preceded any immunosuppressive treatment. The V gene's germline CDR1 is SGHDN and CDR2 FVKESK. The CDR3 spans 13 residues. V lost 4 bases, J lost 7 bases, and 11 bases lay in between. The source is a boy between 5 and 17 years old with moderate ulcerative colitis. The J gene is TRBJ2-1, the V gene TRBV14; no definite D call. The sample taken for sequencing was gut tissue. CDR3 sequence reads: CASSLYSGNEQFF. CDR3 nucleotides: TGTGCCAGCAGCCTATATAGTGGGAATGAGCAGTTCTTC.